This TCR beta chain is from a study of T cell responses to AZD1222 COVID-19 vaccine. Study conclusions and caveats: With dominance at 160-218 and 743-854, vaccine-associated CD4 TCRs spanned spike. Spike-specific TCRs gained breadth and depth after people received two AZD1222 doses.

The data were produced by immunoSEQ multiplex PCR, yet TCRdb's version contains in-frame clones alone and is incomplete. The data hold roughly 150,000 clones, with 91% observed a single time. Second doses at about 4 or about 12 weeks were pooled. V was trimmed by 5 bases and J by 3 bases, leaving 15 bases between them. CDR3 length: 15 amino acids. Germline-derived CDR1 and CDR2 are SEHNR and FQNEAQ (reference sequence). To note about this clone: Its antigen is as yet unknown.

The material sequenced was peripheral blood, taken 28 days after the second AZD1222 dose. V usage is TRBV7-9 and J usage is TRBJ2-3; weak D call: TRBD2 (6 bases). The sequence derives from an adult who received the AZD1222 COVID-19 vaccine. The CDR3 here is CASSPTPRDTDTQYF. CDR3 DNA: TGTGCCAGCAGCCCTACCCCGCGGGATACAGATACGCAGTATTTT.